This T cell receptor beta chain is from a study of blood T cell repertoires in COVID-19. Study as a whole: Donors in the United States, Italy and Spain gave samples during acute or convalescent COVID-19. The analysed material was cDNA or gDNA that came from T cells, B-cell-depleted T cells, or PBMCs.

Repertoires were generated with immunoSEQ multiplex PCR, while TCRdb's copy carries only in-frame clones and drops some. The sample lists fewer than 110,000 clones, approximately 88% occurring once. There are 14 residues in the CDR3. The trim removed 4 bases at V and 8 bases at J, leaving 4 bases unmatched. Germline CDR1 KGHDR, CDR2 SFDVKD. The TCR originated in a human donor in a cohort sampled during active COVID-19. The chain couples TRBV24-1 to TRBJ2-1; 10 nucleotides match TRBD2. Material for sequencing was peripheral blood. CDR3 loop: CATSDSGGAHEQFF. CDR3 bases: TGTGCCACCAGTGACAGCGGGGGGGCACATGAGCAGTTCTTC.